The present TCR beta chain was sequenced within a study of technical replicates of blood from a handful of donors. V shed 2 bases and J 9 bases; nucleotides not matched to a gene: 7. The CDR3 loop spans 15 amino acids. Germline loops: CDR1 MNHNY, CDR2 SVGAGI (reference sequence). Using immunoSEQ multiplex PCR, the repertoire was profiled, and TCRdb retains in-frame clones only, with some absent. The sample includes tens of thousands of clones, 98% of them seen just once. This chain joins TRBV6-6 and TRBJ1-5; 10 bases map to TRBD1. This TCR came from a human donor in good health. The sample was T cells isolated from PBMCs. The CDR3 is CASSYRGQGGGPQHF. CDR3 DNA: TGTGCCAGCAGTTACCGAGGACAGGGGGGAGGGCCCCAGCATTTT.